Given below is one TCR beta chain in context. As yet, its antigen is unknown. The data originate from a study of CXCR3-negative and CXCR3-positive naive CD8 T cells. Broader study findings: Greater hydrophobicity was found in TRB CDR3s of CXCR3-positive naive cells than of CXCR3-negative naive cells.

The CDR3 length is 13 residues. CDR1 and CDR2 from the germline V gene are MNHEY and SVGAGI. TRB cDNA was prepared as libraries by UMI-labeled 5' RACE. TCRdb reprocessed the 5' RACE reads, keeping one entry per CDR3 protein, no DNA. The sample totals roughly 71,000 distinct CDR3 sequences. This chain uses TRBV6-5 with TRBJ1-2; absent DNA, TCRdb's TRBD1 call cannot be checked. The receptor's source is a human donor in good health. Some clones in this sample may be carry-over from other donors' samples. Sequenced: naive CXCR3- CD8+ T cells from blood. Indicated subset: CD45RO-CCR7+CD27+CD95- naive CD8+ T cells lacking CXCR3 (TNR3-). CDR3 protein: CASSRDNTYGYTF.